One sample yielded the 2 T cell receptor beta chains listed below, sequenced in a study of cytomegalovirus exposure and HLA in healthy donors. Both 60 Vbeta primers and 13 Jbeta primers went into the PCR. Sequenced by immunoSEQ multiplex PCR; TCRdb stores in-frame clones only, minus some. The sample lists some 150,000 clones; roughly 85% were seen once. Specimen: PBMCs. These receptors originate from a male donor in good health and CMV-seronegative.

The J gene is TRBJ2-6, the V gene TRBV19; D not resolved. The V gene lost 3 bases and the J gene lost 2 bases, with 14 bases spanning the gap. The CDR3 extends over 17 amino acids. The germline CDR1 and CDR2 sequences are LNHDA and SQIVND (reference sequence). CDR3 loop: CASSMTIWAAGANVLTF. The CDR3 bases are TGTGCCAGTAGTATGACGATTTGGGCTGCTGGGGCCAACGTCCTGACTTTC.

V gene TRBV27 combines with J gene TRBJ2-7; 7 nucleotides match TRBD1. With V trimmed by 6 bases and J by 6 bases, 14 bases remained unmatched. The CDR3 runs to 15 residues. CDR1 MNHEY and CDR2 SMNVEV come from the germline V gene (reference sequence). In DNA, the CDR3 is TGTGCCAGCAGGGAATGGTCTCAGAGGGGGCTCGAGCAGTACTTC. Its protein is CASREWSQRGLEQYF.